A selection of T cell receptor beta chains follows, all from one sample in a study of blood T cell repertoires in COVID-19. The protocol was immunoSEQ multiplex PCR, while the TCRdb copy is restricted to in-frame clones and leaves out a portion. The profile shows approximately 100,000 clones, 81% of them singletons. The material sequenced was peripheral blood. These receptors were taken from a man aged 60 to 69 with acute or convalescent COVID-19. CDR3s include the opening cysteine and the closing phenylalanine or tryptophan. Fields, in order: CDR3 length, clone size, J gene, D gene, V gene, CDR3 protein, CDR3 DNA. The D gene is left open where the match is weak. Part of the rows lack a size; the others show once, few, many or a class for expanded clones.

cdr3_length: 13; clone_size: .; j_call: TRBJ1-2; d_call: TRBD1; v_call: TRBV19; cdr3_aa: CASSTTGTYGYTF; cdr3_nt: TGTGCCAGTAGTACGACAGGGACTTATGGCTACACCTTC
cdr3_length: 16; clone_size: .; j_call: TRBJ2-2; d_call: TRBD2; v_call: TRBV7-2; cdr3_aa: CASSLVAGGLGGELFF; cdr3_nt: TGTGCCAGCAGCTTAGTGGCGGGGGGGCTTGGCGGGGAGCTGTTTTTT
cdr3_length: 14; clone_size: .; j_call: TRBJ2-5; d_call: .; v_call: TRBV7-8; cdr3_aa: CASSLVSVIETQYF; cdr3_nt: TGTGCCAGCAGCTTAGTGAGTGTTATTGAGACCCAGTACTTC
cdr3_length: 12; clone_size: once; j_call: TRBJ2-5; d_call: .; v_call: TRBV14; cdr3_aa: CASSQGWETQYF; cdr3_nt: TGTGCCAGCAGCCAGGGCTGGGAGACCCAGTACTTC
cdr3_length: 14; clone_size: .; j_call: TRBJ1-2; d_call: .; v_call: TRBV7-2; cdr3_aa: CASSLAAGTRGYTF; cdr3_nt: TGTGCCAGCAGCTTAGCGGCCGGGACAAGGGGCTACACCTTC
cdr3_length: 15; clone_size: .; j_call: TRBJ2-1; d_call: .; v_call: TRBV5-6; cdr3_aa: CASSFTSLVYNEQFF; cdr3_nt: TGTGCCAGCAGCTTTACTAGCTTGGTCTACAATGAGCAGTTCTTC
cdr3_length: 13; clone_size: many; j_call: TRBJ2-3; d_call: .; v_call: TRBV5-1; cdr3_aa: CASSSGAGDTQYF; cdr3_nt: TGCGCCAGCAGCTCCGGTGCAGGAGATACGCAGTATTTT
cdr3_length: 17; clone_size: .; j_call: TRBJ2-7; d_call: TRBD2; v_call: TRBV27; cdr3_aa: CASSTRTSGGDYGEQYF; cdr3_nt: TGTGCCAGCAGTACGAGGACTAGCGGGGGGGATTACGGCGAGCAGTACTTC
cdr3_length: 13; clone_size: .; j_call: TRBJ2-7; d_call: .; v_call: TRBV25-1; cdr3_aa: CATSHPGFPEQYF; cdr3_nt: TGTGCCACCTCCCACCCCGGGTTCCCCGAGCAGTACTTC
cdr3_length: 14; clone_size: few; j_call: TRBJ2-6; d_call: .; v_call: TRBV10-3; cdr3_aa: CASYNPSGANVLTF; cdr3_nt: TGTGCCTCTTACAACCCCTCTGGGGCCAACGTCCTGACTTTC
cdr3_length: 12; clone_size: .; j_call: TRBJ1-2; d_call: .; v_call: TRBV7-9; cdr3_aa: CAGSQSNYGYTF; cdr3_nt: TGTGCCGGATCACAGAGTAACTATGGCTACACCTTC
cdr3_length: 14; clone_size: few; j_call: TRBJ2-7; d_call: TRBD2; v_call: TRBV19; cdr3_aa: CASSWTSGIYEQYF; cdr3_nt: TGTGCCAGTAGTTGGACTAGCGGCATCTACGAGCAGTACTTC
cdr3_length: 13; clone_size: .; j_call: TRBJ1-1; d_call: TRBD1; v_call: TRBV7-9; cdr3_aa: CASSLVGQGVAFF; cdr3_nt: TGTGCCAGCAGCTTAGTGGGACAGGGCGTAGCTTTCTTT
cdr3_length: 14; clone_size: few; j_call: TRBJ1-4; d_call: .; v_call: TRBV28; cdr3_aa: CASSPGSRGEKLFF; cdr3_nt: TGTGCCAGCAGTCCAGGATCCAGGGGTGAAAAACTGTTTTTT
cdr3_length: 15; clone_size: .; j_call: TRBJ1-5; d_call: .; v_call: TRBV4-3; cdr3_aa: CASSQELDSYQPQHF; cdr3_nt: TGCGCCAGCAGCCAAGAACTGGACAGTTATCAGCCCCAGCATTTT
cdr3_length: 16; clone_size: .; j_call: TRBJ2-5; d_call: TRBD2; v_call: TRBV5-8; cdr3_aa: CASSLASGSSSGTQYF; cdr3_nt: TGTGCCAGCAGCTTGGCTAGCGGGAGTAGTTCAGGGACCCAGTACTTC
cdr3_length: 15; clone_size: .; j_call: TRBJ2-7; d_call: .; v_call: TRBV6-5; cdr3_aa: CASSYSYVGAYEQYF; cdr3_nt: TGTGCCAGCAGTTACTCGTATGTCGGGGCCTACGAGCAGTACTTC
cdr3_length: 15; clone_size: .; j_call: TRBJ2-7; d_call: .; v_call: TRBV5-5; cdr3_aa: CASSFPGTRSYEQYF; cdr3_nt: TGTGCCAGCAGCTTTCCCGGGACTCGATCCTACGAGCAGTACTTC
cdr3_length: 12; clone_size: few; j_call: TRBJ2-5; d_call: .; v_call: TRBV3-1/TRBV3-2; cdr3_aa: CASSTVQETQYF; cdr3_nt: TGTGCCAGCAGCACTGTTCAAGAGACCCAGTACTTC
cdr3_length: 13; clone_size: .; j_call: TRBJ1-2; d_call: TRBD1; v_call: TRBV12-3/TRBV12-4; cdr3_aa: CASRDRVDYGYTF; cdr3_nt: TGTGCCAGTAGGGACAGGGTTGACTATGGCTACACCTTC
cdr3_length: 14; clone_size: .; j_call: TRBJ2-1; d_call: .; v_call: TRBV27; cdr3_aa: CASQPRPEYNEQFF; cdr3_nt: TGTGCCAGCCAACCCAGGCCCGAATACAATGAGCAGTTCTTC
cdr3_length: 14; clone_size: .; j_call: TRBJ2-1; d_call: .; v_call: TRBV27; cdr3_aa: CASGESGSYNEQFF; cdr3_nt: TGTGCCAGTGGGGAGAGTGGCTCCTACAATGAGCAGTTCTTC
cdr3_length: 14; clone_size: .; j_call: TRBJ2-1; d_call: .; v_call: TRBV6-1; cdr3_aa: CASSYLSWRNEQFF; cdr3_nt: TGTGCCAGCAGTTATCTATCTTGGAGGAATGAGCAGTTCTTC
cdr3_length: 12; clone_size: .; j_call: TRBJ2-5; d_call: .; v_call: TRBV7-2; cdr3_aa: CASSASQETQYF; cdr3_nt: TGTGCCAGCAGCGCTAGTCAAGAGACCCAGTACTTC
cdr3_length: 17; clone_size: once; j_call: TRBJ2-1; d_call: TRBD2; v_call: TRBV6-2/TRBV6-3; cdr3_aa: CASSYWGLAGTYNEQFF; cdr3_nt: TGTGCCAGCAGTTATTGGGGACTAGCGGGCACCTACAATGAGCAGTTCTTC
cdr3_length: 15; clone_size: .; j_call: TRBJ1-1; d_call: .; v_call: TRBV3-1/TRBV3-2; cdr3_aa: CASSLLTPGNTEAFF; cdr3_nt: TGTGCCAGCAGTCTACTTACACCAGGGAATACTGAAGCTTTCTTT
cdr3_length: 16; clone_size: .; j_call: TRBJ1-5; d_call: TRBD1; v_call: TRBV6-5; cdr3_aa: CASSSPGQGGNQPQHF; cdr3_nt: TGTGCCAGCAGTTCCCCCGGACAGGGAGGCAATCAGCCCCAGCATTTT
cdr3_length: 20; clone_size: .; j_call: TRBJ1-6; d_call: .; v_call: TRBV4-3; cdr3_aa: CASSQESGGASSSYNSPLHF; cdr3_nt: TGCGCCAGCAGCCAAGAATCGGGAGGGGCGAGCAGCTCCTATAATTCACCCCTCCACTTT
cdr3_length: 14; clone_size: .; j_call: TRBJ2-3; d_call: .; v_call: TRBV5-4; cdr3_aa: CAISRGRVTDTQYF; cdr3_nt: TGTGCCATCTCCAGGGGAAGGGTGACAGATACGCAGTATTTT
cdr3_length: 15; clone_size: few; j_call: TRBJ1-2; d_call: .; v_call: TRBV3-1/TRBV3-2; cdr3_aa: CASSQGAQANYGYTF; cdr3_nt: TGTGCCAGCAGCCAAGGGGCACAGGCCAACTATGGCTACACCTTC
cdr3_length: 16; clone_size: .; j_call: TRBJ2-7; d_call: TRBD2; v_call: TRBV2; cdr3_aa: CASRTVRGGRFYEQYF; cdr3_nt: TGTGCCAGCAGGACCGTAAGAGGCGGGAGATTCTACGAGCAGTACTTC
cdr3_length: 16; clone_size: once; j_call: TRBJ2-5; d_call: .; v_call: TRBV4-1; cdr3_aa: CASRPQGRKYQETQYF; cdr3_nt: TGCGCCAGCAGGCCTCAGGGGCGAAAGTACCAAGAGACCCAGTACTTC
cdr3_length: 15; clone_size: .; j_call: TRBJ2-1; d_call: .; v_call: TRBV7-2; cdr3_aa: CASSLNGPSHNEQFF; cdr3_nt: TGTGCCAGCAGCTTAAATGGTCCCAGTCACAATGAGCAGTTCTTC
cdr3_length: 15; clone_size: .; j_call: TRBJ2-7; d_call: TRBD1; v_call: TRBV29-1; cdr3_aa: CSVEVVGQENYEQYF; cdr3_nt: TGCAGCGTTGAAGTAGTGGGACAGGAGAACTACGAGCAGTACTTC
cdr3_length: 15; clone_size: few; j_call: TRBJ2-7; d_call: TRBD1; v_call: TRBV9; cdr3_aa: CASSAGDRGSYEQYF; cdr3_nt: TGTGCCAGCAGCGCCGGGGACAGGGGTTCCTACGAGCAGTACTTC
cdr3_length: 16; clone_size: .; j_call: TRBJ2-3; d_call: TRBD2; v_call: TRBV9; cdr3_aa: CASSVRLAASTDTQYF; cdr3_nt: TGTGCCAGCAGCGTAAGACTAGCGGCCAGCACAGATACGCAGTATTTT
cdr3_length: 17; clone_size: .; j_call: TRBJ2-1; d_call: TRBD2; v_call: TRBV4-3; cdr3_aa: CASSPGTSGGSYNEQFF; cdr3_nt: TGCGCCAGCAGCCCTGGGACTAGCGGGGGGTCTTACAATGAGCAGTTCTTC
cdr3_length: 14; clone_size: .; j_call: TRBJ2-3; d_call: .; v_call: TRBV11-3; cdr3_aa: CASSVTTSTDTQYF; cdr3_nt: TGTGCCAGCAGCGTCACCACTAGCACAGATACGCAGTATTTT
cdr3_length: 16; clone_size: .; j_call: TRBJ2-7; d_call: TRBD2; v_call: TRBV6-6; cdr3_aa: CASSSNRDYQRYEQYF; cdr3_nt: TGTGCCAGCAGTTCAAACCGGGACTACCAAAGATACGAGCAGTACTTC
cdr3_length: 15; clone_size: .; j_call: TRBJ1-5; d_call: TRBD1; v_call: TRBV5-5; cdr3_aa: CASTPTGGRSQPQHF; cdr3_nt: TGTGCCAGCACCCCAACAGGGGGCAGGAGTCAGCCCCAGCATTTT
cdr3_length: 13; clone_size: .; j_call: TRBJ1-1; d_call: .; v_call: TRBV18; cdr3_aa: CASSYVSNTEAFF; cdr3_nt: TGTGCCAGCTCATATGTCTCGAACACTGAAGCTTTCTTT
cdr3_length: 15; clone_size: .; j_call: TRBJ2-5; d_call: .; v_call: TRBV11-2; cdr3_aa: CASSFTGRHQETQYF; cdr3_nt: TGTGCCAGCAGCTTCACCGGGAGACACCAAGAGACCCAGTACTTC
cdr3_length: 14; clone_size: .; j_call: TRBJ2-1; d_call: TRBD1; v_call: TRBV6-5; cdr3_aa: CASKDRVTYNEQFF; cdr3_nt: TGTGCCAGCAAAGACAGGGTTACCTACAATGAGCAGTTCTTC
cdr3_length: 14; clone_size: few; j_call: TRBJ1-2; d_call: .; v_call: TRBV2; cdr3_aa: CASSSGWANYGYTF; cdr3_nt: TGTGCCAGCAGTTCGGGTTGGGCTAACTATGGCTACACCTTC
cdr3_length: 14; clone_size: .; j_call: TRBJ2-1; d_call: TRBD1; v_call: TRBV28; cdr3_aa: CASSRDRGLNEQFF; cdr3_nt: TGTGCCAGCAGCAGGGACAGGGGGCTGAATGAGCAGTTCTTC
cdr3_length: 13; clone_size: .; j_call: TRBJ1-3; d_call: .; v_call: TRBV7-2; cdr3_aa: CASSIVRGNTIYF; cdr3_nt: TGTGCCAGCAGCATCGTACGGGGAAACACCATATATTTT
cdr3_length: 19; clone_size: once; j_call: TRBJ2-3; d_call: TRBD1; v_call: TRBV11-2; cdr3_aa: CASSLLEQGALPITDTQYF; cdr3_nt: TGTGCCAGCAGCTTATTGGAACAGGGGGCGCTCCCTATCACAGATACGCAGTATTTT
cdr3_length: 14; clone_size: .; j_call: TRBJ1-5; d_call: .; v_call: TRBV30; cdr3_aa: CAWSSGGGGQPQHF; cdr3_nt: TGTGCCTGGAGTTCGGGGGGCGGTGGTCAGCCCCAGCATTTT
cdr3_length: 14; clone_size: once; j_call: TRBJ1-1; d_call: .; v_call: TRBV5-6; cdr3_aa: CASSLHRRNTEAFF; cdr3_nt: TGTGCCAGCAGCTTGCACAGGCGGAACACTGAAGCTTTCTTT
cdr3_length: 17; clone_size: .; j_call: TRBJ1-6; d_call: .; v_call: TRBV19; cdr3_aa: CASSTPGTPIWGSPLHF; cdr3_nt: TGTGCCAGTAGTACCCCCGGGACACCGATTTGGGGATCACCCCTCCACTTT
cdr3_length: 16; clone_size: .; j_call: TRBJ2-7; d_call: .; v_call: TRBV11-2; cdr3_aa: CASSSGNGFVSYEQYF; cdr3_nt: TGTGCCAGCAGCTCGGGGAATGGGTTCGTCTCCTACGAGCAGTACTTC
cdr3_length: 16; clone_size: .; j_call: TRBJ2-7; d_call: TRBD1; v_call: TRBV7-8; cdr3_aa: CASSLTDPRQGGEQYF; cdr3_nt: TGTGCCAGCAGCCTTACTGACCCTAGACAGGGGGGAGAGCAGTACTTC
cdr3_length: 14; clone_size: few; j_call: TRBJ2-2; d_call: .; v_call: TRBV7-2; cdr3_aa: CASSVGLTVGELFF; cdr3_nt: TGTGCCAGCAGCGTGGGACTGACTGTCGGGGAGCTGTTTTTT